This is a list of T cell receptor beta chains from one sample in a study of regulatory T cells in long-lasting Graves disease. Via MiXCR, TCRdb re-called the multiplex PCR reads, giving one row per CDR3 protein. Seen here are over 300,000 distinct CDR3 sequences, around a fifth observed once, and the top ten hold over 25%. Sequenced material: peripheral blood mononuclear cells (PBMCs), taken when the disease was refractory, from a patient treated with antithyroid drugs. All receptors derive from a female donor with Graves disease. CDR3s include the opening cysteine and the closing phenylalanine or tryptophan. Fields, in order: V gene, J gene, D gene, clone size, CDR3 protein, CDR3 DNA. D genes are given only for firm matches. Where a row states a size, it is once, few, many or the class of an expanded clone; other rows omit it.

TRBV7-9	TRBJ2-2	.	.	CASSSPSLTGELFF	TGTGCCAGCAGCTCCCCGTCCCTCACCGGGGAGCTGTTTTTT
TRBV20-1	TRBJ2-3	.	few	CSARDQASYTDTQYF	TGCAGTGCTAGAGATCAAGCCAGTTACACAGATACGCAGTATTTT
TRBV7-8	TRBJ1-4	.	many	CASSQLSLIDEKLFF	TGTGCCAGCAGCCAACTCAGCCTTATCGATGAAAAACTGTTTTTT
TRBV11-2	TRBJ1-4	.	many	CASSFLATNEKLFF	TGTGCCAGCAGCTTTCTCGCAACTAATGAAAAACTGTTTTTT
TRBV6-2/TRBV6-3	TRBJ1-1	TRBD1	many	CASTSTGGYMNTEAFF	TGTGCCAGCACGTCGACAGGGGGTTATATGAACACTGAAGCTTTCTTT
TRBV7-2	TRBJ2-1	TRBD2	.	CASSTSIAGTYNEQFF	TGTGCCAGCAGCACCAGCATAGCGGGGACCTACAATGAGCAGTTCTTC
TRBV20-1	TRBJ1-1	TRBD1	many	CSARGQRNTEAFF	TGCAGTGCTAGGGGACAGCGGAACACTGAAGCTTTCTTT
TRBV6-1	TRBJ2-2	.	many	CASRARGDPTGELFF	TGTGCCAGCCGAGCCCGGGGCGACCCGACCGGGGAGCTGTTTTTT
TRBV29-1	TRBJ1-1	TRBD1	.	CSVRQGNTEASF	TGCAGCGTTAGACAGGGGAACACTGAAGCTTCCTTT
TRBV10-3	TRBJ1-5	.	many	CAISQQGRSGDQPQHF	TGTGCCATCAGCCAACAGGGACGCTCGGGTGATCAGCCCCAGCATTTT
TRBV5-4	TRBJ1-2	.	many	CASSPGGLGANGYTF	TGTGCCAGCAGCCCCGGGGGGCTAGGAGCTAATGGCTACACCTTC
TRBV9	TRBJ1-5	.	many	CASSVGGGSAQPQHF	TGTGCCAGCAGCGTAGGCGGGGGGAGCGCTCAGCCCCAGCATTTT
TRBV7-9	TRBJ2-2	TRBD1	few	CASSLGTGLGMKLFF	TGTGCCAGCAGCTTGGGGACAGGCCTAGGAATGAAGCTGTTTTTT
TRBV7-9	TRBJ2-7	TRBD1	few	CASSSVTGVNHEQYF	TGTGCCAGCAGCTCAGTGACAGGGGTCAACCACGAGCAGTACTTC
TRBV7-2	TRBJ2-6	TRBD2	few	CASSLAAGGLSGANVLTF	TGTGCCAGCAGCTTAGCGGCGGGGGGTCTATCTGGGGCCAACGTCCTGACTTTC
TRBV28	TRBJ2-7	TRBD2	few	CASSLRLAGGSHYSSYEQYF	TGTGCCAGCAGTTTACGACTAGCGGGAGGGTCCCACTACAGCTCCTACGAGCAGTACTTC
TRBV19	TRBJ2-2	TRBD2	few	CASSIGTSGTSGTGELFF	TGTGCCAGTAGTATCGGGACTAGCGGGACGTCCGGCACCGGGGAGCTGTTTTTT
TRBV11-2	TRBJ1-4	.	many	CASSFGVMGANEKLFF	TGTGCCAGCAGCTTCGGGGTGATGGGGGCTAATGAAAAACTGTTTTTT
TRBV20-1	TRBJ1-1	.	many	CSARGAGNTEAFF	TGCAGTGCTAGAGGGGCAGGGAACACTGAAGCTTTCTTT
TRBV25-1	TRBJ2-7	TRBD1	.	CATRQGLSEQYF	TGTGCCACCAGACAGGGTTTAAGCGAGCAGTACTTC
TRBV20-1	TRBJ2-7	TRBD2	many	CSAVVNGRNYEQYF	TGCAGTGCTGTCGTCAACGGGAGGAACTACGAGCAGTACTTC
TRBV20-1	TRBJ1-6	.	.	CSASPSWRLSSYNSPLHF	TGCAGTGCTAGCCCCTCGTGGCGGCTGAGCTCCTATAATTCACCCCTCCACTTT
TRBV19	TRBJ1-1	.	many	CASNPPGQGAFF	TGTGCCAGTAACCCACCGGGGCAGGGAGCTTTCTTT
TRBV5-5	TRBJ1-4	.	many	CASSLGGSTNEKLFF	TGTGCCAGCAGCTTGGGGGGGTCAACTAATGAAAAACTGTTTTTT
TRBV20-1	TRBJ1-4	.	many	CSAPPAGENEKLFF	TGCAGTGCCCCTCCCGCGGGGGAGAATGAAAAACTGTTTTTT
TRBV4-1	TRBJ1-5	.	few	CASSTLTGSQPQHF	TGCGCCAGCAGCACGCTAACAGGGAGTCAGCCCCAGCATTTT
TRBV7-2	TRBJ2-5	.	many	CASSLDGTVPETQYF	TGTGCCAGCAGCTTAGACGGGACGGTCCCAGAGACCCAGTACTTC
TRBV20-1	TRBJ2-2	TRBD1	few	CSAHRTGNAGELFF	TGCAGTGCTCATCGGACAGGGAACGCCGGGGAGCTGTTTTTT